This TCR beta chain stems from a study of T cell responses to AZD1222 COVID-19 vaccine. Whole-study context: Second doses were pooled across both intervals (about 4 or about 12 weeks).

The study's findings and limits: Only six people who got AZD1222 tested seropositive at baseline.

V lost 3 bases, J lost 5 bases, and 12 bases stayed unmatched. CDR3 size: 16 residues. Germline CDR1 SGHRS, CDR2 YFSETQ. Libraries were prepared by immunoSEQ multiplex PCR; TCRdb keeps only in-frame clonotypes and omits some of them. This table holds nearly 110,000 clones, 75% to 90% found once. Points on this clone: Its antigen is still unknown.

The sequence came from an adult in good health. The J gene is TRBJ2-5, the V gene TRBV5-1; 8 nucleotides agree with TRBD1. The sample consisted of peripheral blood, taken on day 0 of AZD1222 vaccination. Here the CDR3 reads CASSSPGQASRETQYF. CDR3 nucleotide sequence: TGCGCCAGCAGCTCACCGGGACAGGCGAGTCGGGAGACCCAGTACTTC.